This TCR beta chain is from a study of blood T cells in healthy people across ages. Study observations and caveats: Age brought a roughly linear fall in TCR beta diversity measured per million T cells. A strong correlation was seen between TCR beta diversity and naive T cell percentage.

Healthy Caucasians from Russia aged roughly 6 to 95 served as donors. Peripheral blood was drawn, approximately 9.5 milliliters per donor. Concerning this clonotype: Its specificity is not known.

Sample-barcoded 5' priming and a J-beta primer mix drove a second PCR of roughly 6 to 12 cycles. TCRdb re-called the 5' RACE reads through MiXCR, storing one row per CDR3 protein. The sample has over 600,000 distinct CDR3 sequences; around 50% are singletons. This CDR3 is built from 16 residues. The germline V gene has CDR1 SGHNT and CDR2 YENEEA. V lost 3 bases and J 3 bases, leaving 15 bases between the germline ends. V is TRBV11-3 and J is TRBJ2-1; no firm D call. Source material: blood. This sequence originates from a man older than 75 in good health. The CDR3 loop is CASSLSPISLYNEQFF. In DNA form, the CDR3 reads TGTGCCAGCAGCTTGTCCCCAATAAGTCTCTACAATGAGCAGTTCTTC.